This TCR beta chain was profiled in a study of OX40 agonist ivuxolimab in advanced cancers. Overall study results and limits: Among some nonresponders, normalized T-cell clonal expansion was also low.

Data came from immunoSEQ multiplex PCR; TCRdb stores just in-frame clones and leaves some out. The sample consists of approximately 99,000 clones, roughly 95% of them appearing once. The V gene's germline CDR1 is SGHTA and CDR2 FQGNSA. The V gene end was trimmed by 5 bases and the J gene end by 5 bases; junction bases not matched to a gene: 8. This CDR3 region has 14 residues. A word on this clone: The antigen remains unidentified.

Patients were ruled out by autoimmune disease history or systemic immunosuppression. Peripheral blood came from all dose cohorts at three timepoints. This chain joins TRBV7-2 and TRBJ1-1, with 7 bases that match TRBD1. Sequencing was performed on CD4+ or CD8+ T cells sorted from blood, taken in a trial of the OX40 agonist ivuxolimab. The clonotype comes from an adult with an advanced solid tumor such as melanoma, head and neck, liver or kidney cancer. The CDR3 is CASSPGTVYTEAFF. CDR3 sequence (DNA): TGTGCCAGCAGCCCGGGGACAGTTTATACTGAAGCTTTCTTT.